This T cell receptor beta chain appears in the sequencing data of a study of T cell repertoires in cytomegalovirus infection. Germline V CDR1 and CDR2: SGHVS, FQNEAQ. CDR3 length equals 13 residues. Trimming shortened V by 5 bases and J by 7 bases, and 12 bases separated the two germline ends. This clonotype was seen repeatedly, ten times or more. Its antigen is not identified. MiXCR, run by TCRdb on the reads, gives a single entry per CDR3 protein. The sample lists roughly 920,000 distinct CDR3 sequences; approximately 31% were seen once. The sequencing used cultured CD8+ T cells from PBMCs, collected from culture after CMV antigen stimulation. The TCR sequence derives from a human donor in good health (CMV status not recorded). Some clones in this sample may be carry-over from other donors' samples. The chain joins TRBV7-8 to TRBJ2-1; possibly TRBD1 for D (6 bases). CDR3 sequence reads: CASSVNTGNEQFF. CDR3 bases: TGTGCCAGCAGCGTAAACACAGGGAATGAGCAGTTCTTC.